The clone carrying this T cell receptor beta chain was picked up a small number of times. This CDR3 is built from 15 residues. After removal of 6 bases from V and 11 bases from J, the junction contained 17 bases not matched to a gene. The data originate from a study of T-cell reconstitution after alpha-beta-depleted transplantation in children. The TCRbeta library was prepared with unique molecular identifiers. A single record per CDR3 protein comes from TCRdb applying MiXCR to the PCR reads. The sample records about 610,000 distinct CDR3 sequences, over 9.5% being singletons. This specimen consisted of PBMCs from the stem cell graft donor, obtained from the stem cell graft. V gene TRBV12-3 or TRBV12-4 combines with J gene TRBJ2-5; 8 positions match TRBD2. This receptor was obtained from a human donor who donated a stem cell graft to a child with acute myeloid leukemia. DNA of the CDR3: TGTGCCAGCAGCATGGACTCGACTAGCGCGACGGTACAGTACTTC. Translated: CASSMDSTSATVQYF.